A single sample is the source of the 11 T cell receptor beta chains below, sequenced in a study of tumor and adjacent non-tumor tissue in lung cancer. TCRbeta libraries were built with three rounds of nested PCR, modified from ARM-PCR. TCRdb passed the multiplex PCR reads through MiXCR, listing each CDR3 protein once. The sample includes roughly 140,000 distinct CDR3 sequences, around 67% of them seen just once. RNA was extracted from bulk tissue without any cell sorting. Input material: lung tumor tissue. These receptors all stem from a man between 60 and 70 years old with small cell lung cancer.

As to this clonotype: An end of the junction differs from the germline gene, which may be a read error. The chain combines TRBV6-5 with TRBJ2-3; D might be TRBD2 (5 bases). The germline V gene encodes CDR1 MNHEY and CDR2 SVGAGI. CDR3 length: 12 residues. The CDR3 here is CDSGQSIDTQYF. The DNA for the CDR3 is TGTGACAGCGGTCAGAGCATAGATACGCAGTATTTT.

A few counts support this clonotype. The rearrangement links TRBV6-1 to TRBJ2-5, with D perhaps assigned TRBD1 or TRBD2 (5 bases each). The CDR3 extends over 13 amino acids. Germline V gene lookup returns CDR1 MNHNS and CDR2 SASEGT. Trimming left V 6 bases short and J 1 base short, with 9 bases between. The CDR3 sequence: CASRGRGQETQYF. For the CDR3, the DNA is TGTGCCAGCAGGGGACGGGGCCAAGAGACCCAGTACTTC.

Points on this clonotype: This clone may be a read error of a much larger clone one base away. V and J are TRBV5-6 and TRBJ2-4; 7 bases agree with TRBD1. This CDR3 is 16 amino acids long. With V trimmed by 4 bases and J by 0 bases, 7 bases remained unmatched. Per germline, CDR1 SGHDT and CDR2 YYEEEE. For the CDR3, the DNA is TGTGCCAGCAGCCGGGACAGTGCGCTAGCCAAAAACATTCAGTACTTC. This translates into CASSRDSALAKNIQYF.

About this clonotype itself: Because the CDR3 is missing its conserved closing phenylalanine or tryptophan, this is likely a read error. It is unclear where the CDR3 begins or ends on the DNA, so no DNA is shown, and the CDR3 is as TCRdb lists it. V and J are TRBV11-3 and TRBJ2-1; TRBD1, the table's D call, lacks a check against the DNA. Germline assignment: CDR1 SGHNT and CDR2 YENEEA. The CDR3 numbers 14 amino acids, ends counted. The CDR3 sequence is CASSLAGGYNEKFL.

The genes are TRBV20-1 and TRBJ1-5; a weak D match, TRBD1 (6 bases). V was shortened by 3 bases and J by 7 bases, with 22 bases between the two germline ends. This CDR3 is built from 16 residues. Germline values: CDR1 DFQATT, CDR2 SNEGSKA (reference sequence). The CDR3 protein is CSARRPGATTRQPQHF. In DNA form, the CDR3 reads TGCAGTGCTAGGCGCCCGGGGGCAACGACGCGCCAGCCCCAGCATTTT.

Comment on this clonotype: A much bigger clone sits one base away, suggesting this may be a read error. This chain uses TRBV20-1 with TRBJ2-1, with D unclear. Germline-derived CDR1 and CDR2 are DFQATT and SNEGSKA (reference sequence). This CDR3 region has 10 residues. The CDR3: CSAPWGELFF. In DNA form, the CDR3 reads TGCAGTGCTCCTTGGGGTGAGCTGTTCTTC.

Comments on this clonotype: The junction does not match germline at one end; this may be a read error. The chain has TRBV7-9 and TRBJ1-1; D is ambiguous. Germline V gene data show CDR1 as SEHNR and CDR2 as FQNEAQ (reference sequence). CDR3 length equals 14 residues. The DNA for the CDR3 is TGTGCCAGCAGCTTAACCGAGACTGGGGATGAAGCTATCTTT. Translation: CASSLTETGDEAIF.

This clonotype was recorded many times. The chain couples TRBV7-8 to TRBJ2-3; unclear D gene. V was shortened by 0 bases and J by 4 bases, with 8 bases between the two germline ends. CDR1 and CDR2 (germline): SGHVS, FQNEAQ. The CDR3 runs 14 residues. The CDR3 DNA reads TGTGCCAGCAGCTTAGCCCCCTCAGCAGATACGCAGTATTTT. It translates to CASSLAPSADTQYF. Looking up the rest from reference TRBV7-8 and TRBJ2-3 gives the full variable domain: GAGVSQSPRYKVAKRGQDVALRCDPISGHVSLFWYQQALGQGPEFLTYFQNEAQLDKSGLPSDRFFAERPEGSVSTLKIQRTQQEDSAVYLCASSLAPSADTQYFGPGTRLTVL.

In regard to this clonotype: The conserved final phenylalanine or tryptophan is absent from the CDR3, which likely points to a read error. This chain uses TRBV20-1 with TRBJ1-4, with D possibly matching TRBD1 (5 bases). This CDR3 region has 15 residues. V lost 1 base, J lost 4 bases, and 13 bases lay in between. Per the germline V gene, CDR1 is DFQATT and CDR2 is SNEGSKA (reference sequence). The CDR3 reads CSARGGTEVNEKLFL. The CDR3 nucleotides are TGCAGTGCTAGAGGGGGGACGGAAGTTAATGAAAAACTGTTTCTT.

This clonotype was observed many times. The chain carries TRBV12-3 or TRBV12-4 and TRBJ2-7; TRBD1 aligns across 8 bases. The CDR3 spans 14 residues. V shed 5 bases and J 6 bases; nucleotides not matched to a gene: 9. CDR3 sequence (DNA): TGTGCCAGCAGTATTACAGGGGGGTCTGGCGAGCAGTACGTC. Translated: CASSITGGSGEQYV.

The gene calls are TRBV6-1 and TRBJ2-5; 11 bases fit TRBD1. The CDR3 spans 12 residues. Germline CDR1 and CDR2: MNHNS and SASEGT. CDR3: CDIRTGGGTQYF. The CDR3 DNA follows: TGTGACATCCGGACAGGGGGCGGGACCCAGTACTTC.